This entry lists 3 T cell receptor beta chains sequenced from one sample in a study of blood T cell repertoires in COVID-19. Profiling relied on immunoSEQ multiplex PCR, and the TCRdb table lists in-frame clones only, not all of them. The data show fewer than 200,000 clones, roughly 85% seen once. The material sequenced was peripheral blood. All receptors derive from a man aged 45-60 years with active or convalescent COVID-19.

Of note for this clone: Other DNA sequences from this sample encode an identical CDR3 as well. V and J are TRBV7-3 and TRBJ2-2; D is unclear. The germline V gene encodes CDR1 SGHTA and CDR2 FQGTGA. This CDR3 spans 12 amino acids. V lost 4 bases and J lost 3, with 3 bases in between. The DNA of the CDR3 is TGTGCCAGCAGCTCTTACACCGGGGAGCTGTTTTTT. It translates to CASSSYTGELFF.

The table lists this clone with many counts. The V call is TRBV5-1, the J call TRBJ1-1, with 8 positions matching TRBD1. The J segment lost 1 base and the V segment lost 2 bases, leaving 13 bases of the junction unmatched. The CDR3 is 18 amino acids. Germline loops: CDR1 SGHRS, CDR2 YFSETQ. The CDR3 spells CASSFGTGPQYGNTEAFF. CDR3 nucleotide sequence: TGCGCCAGCAGCTTCGGGACAGGCCCACAATATGGGAACACTGAAGCTTTCTTT.

J is TRBJ2-5 and V is TRBV19; tentatively, D is TRBD1 (6 bases). CDR3 length: 13 amino acids. Germline V gene data show CDR1 as LNHDA and CDR2 as SQIVND (reference sequence). V lost 6 bases, J lost 4 bases, and 12 bases lay in between. CDR3 protein: CASSSRDTETQYF. DNA for the CDR3: TGTGCCAGTAGCTCCCGGGACACAGAGACCCAGTACTTC.